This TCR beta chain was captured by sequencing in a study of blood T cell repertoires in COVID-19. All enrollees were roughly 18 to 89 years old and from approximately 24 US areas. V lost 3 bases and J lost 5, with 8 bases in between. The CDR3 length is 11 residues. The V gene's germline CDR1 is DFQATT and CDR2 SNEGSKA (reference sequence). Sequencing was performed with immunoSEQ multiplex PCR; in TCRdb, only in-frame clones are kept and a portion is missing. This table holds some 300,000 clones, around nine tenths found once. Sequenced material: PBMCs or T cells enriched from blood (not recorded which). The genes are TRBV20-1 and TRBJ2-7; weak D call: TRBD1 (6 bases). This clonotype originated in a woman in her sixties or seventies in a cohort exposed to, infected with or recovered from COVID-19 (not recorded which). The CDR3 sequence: CSASPGDEQYF. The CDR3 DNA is TGCAGTGCTAGCCCAGGGGACGAGCAGTACTTC.